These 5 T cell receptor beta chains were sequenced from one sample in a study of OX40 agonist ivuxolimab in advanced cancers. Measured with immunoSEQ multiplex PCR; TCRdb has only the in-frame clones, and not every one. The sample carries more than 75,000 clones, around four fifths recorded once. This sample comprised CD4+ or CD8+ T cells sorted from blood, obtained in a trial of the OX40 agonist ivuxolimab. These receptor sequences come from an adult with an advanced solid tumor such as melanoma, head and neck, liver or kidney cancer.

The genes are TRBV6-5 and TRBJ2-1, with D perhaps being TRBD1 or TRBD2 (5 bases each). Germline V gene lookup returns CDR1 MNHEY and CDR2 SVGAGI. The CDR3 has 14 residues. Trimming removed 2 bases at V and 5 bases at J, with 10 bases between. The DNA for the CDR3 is TGTGCCAGCAGTTACAACCGGGGCCACAATGAGCAGTTCTTC. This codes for CASSYNRGHNEQFF.

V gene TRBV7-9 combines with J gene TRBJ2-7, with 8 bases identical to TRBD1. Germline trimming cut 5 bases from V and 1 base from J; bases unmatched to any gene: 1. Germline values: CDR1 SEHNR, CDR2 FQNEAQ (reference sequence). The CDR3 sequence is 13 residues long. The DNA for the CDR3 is TGTGCCAGCAGCACAGGGGGTTCCTACGAGCAGTACGTC. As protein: CASSTGGSYEQYV.

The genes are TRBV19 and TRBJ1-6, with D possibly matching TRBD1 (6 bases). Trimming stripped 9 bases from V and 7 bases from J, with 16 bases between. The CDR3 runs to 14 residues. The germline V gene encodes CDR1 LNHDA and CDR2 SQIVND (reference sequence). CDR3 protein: CAREGPGENSPLHF. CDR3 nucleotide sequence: TGTGCCAGGGAAGGTCCAGGGGAGAATTCACCCCTCCACTTT.

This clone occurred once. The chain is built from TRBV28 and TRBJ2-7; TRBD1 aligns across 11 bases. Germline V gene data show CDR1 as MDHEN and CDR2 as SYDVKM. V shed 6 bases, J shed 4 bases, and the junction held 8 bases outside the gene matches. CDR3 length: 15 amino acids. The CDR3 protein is CASSPTGTGGYEQYF. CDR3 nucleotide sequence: TGTGCCAGCAGCCCAACCGGGACAGGGGGATACGAGCAGTACTTC.

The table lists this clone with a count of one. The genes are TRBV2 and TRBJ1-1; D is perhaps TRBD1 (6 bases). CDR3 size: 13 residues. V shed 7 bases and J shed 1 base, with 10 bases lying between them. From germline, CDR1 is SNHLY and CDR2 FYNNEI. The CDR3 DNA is TGTGCCAGCACAGGGGTACGGAACACTGAAGCTTTCTTT. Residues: CASTGVRNTEAFF.